The 9 T cell receptor beta chains listed next were all sequenced from one sample in a study of technical replicates of blood from several donors. Some clones are missing from TCRdb's copy, which holds only in-frame ones; the method was immunoSEQ multiplex PCR. The top ten hold around 0.26% of the sample, which has about 93,000 clones, about 96% seen once. The material sequenced was T cells isolated from PBMCs. The receptors come from a human donor in good health.

The rearrangement joins TRBV7-9 to TRBJ2-3; possible D gene TRBD1, 6 bases. CDR1 is SEHNR and CDR2 is FQNEAQ in the germline V gene (reference sequence). V was shortened by 5 bases and J by 6 bases, with 21 bases between the two germline ends. CDR3 length: 16 residues. The CDR3 reads CASSLSGQLVLDTQYF. For the CDR3, the DNA is TGTGCCAGCAGCCTCTCTGGACAGCTCGTCCTGGATACGCAGTATTTT.

The J gene is TRBJ1-3, the V gene TRBV5-6, with unresolved D. Between the trimmed V and J ends, which lost 4 bases and 0 bases, there was a span of 2 bases. In germline, CDR1 is SGHDT, CDR2 YYEEEE. The CDR3 totals 12 residues. The CDR3 DNA follows: TGTGCCAGCAGCCGCTCTGGAAACACCATATATTTT. It translates to CASSRSGNTIYF.

The J gene is TRBJ2-7, the V gene TRBV9; 7 nucleotides match TRBD2. V dropped 3 bases and J dropped 2; count of bases not matched to a gene: 11. Per the germline V gene, CDR1 is SGDLS and CDR2 is YYNGEE. CDR3 length equals 16 residues. The chain's CDR3 is CASSARGSGLPYEQYF. The CDR3 DNA reads as TGTGCCAGCAGCGCGCGGGGGTCTGGCCTACCCTACGAGCAGTACTTC.

V gene TRBV28 combines with J gene TRBJ2-7, with TRBD2 matching over 8 bases. CDR1 and CDR2 from the germline V gene are MDHEN and SYDVKM. The CDR3 is 14 amino acids. V shed 6 bases and J 2 bases; nucleotides not matched to a gene: 6. This CDR3 reads CASRRGAGPYEQYF. The CDR3 region has the DNA TGTGCCAGCAGGCGGGGGGCAGGGCCCTACGAGCAGTACTTC.

The chain links TRBV2 to TRBJ2-7, with TRBD2 matching 14 bases. V gave up 6 bases and J gave up 3 bases; unmatched junction bases: 10. The V gene's germline CDR1 is SNHLY and CDR2 FYNNEI. The CDR3 is made up of 17 amino acids. The CDR3 protein is CASRAGLAGGPGYEQYF. As DNA, the CDR3 is TGTGCCAGCAGAGCAGGACTAGCGGGAGGCCCAGGCTACGAGCAGTACTTC.

The J gene is TRBJ2-5, the V gene TRBV6-5; unclear D gene. Germline CDR1 is MNHEY and CDR2 is SVGAGI. The CDR3 is 11 residues long. The V end was cut by 6 bases, the J end by 2 bases, with 4 bases between. CDR3 residues: CASRRQETQYF. The CDR3 DNA sequence: TGTGCCAGCAGGCGACAAGAGACCCAGTACTTC.

This chain links TRBV4-2 with TRBJ2-2, with 7 bases aligning to TRBD2. This CDR3 has 17 amino acids. The V gene's germline CDR1 is LGHNA and CDR2 YNFKEQ. Germline trimming cut 0 bases from V and 2 bases from J; bases unmatched to any gene: 6. As DNA, the CDR3 is TGTGCCAGCAGCCAAGAAAAGCGGGGAGTTAACACCGGGGAGCTGTTTTTT. Amino acid sequence: CASSQEKRGVNTGELFF.

The chain links TRBV7-8 to TRBJ2-3; maybe TRBD1 (6 bases). Deletions cut 7 bases from V and 4 bases from J, with 18 bases between. The length of the CDR3 is 15 residues. Germline-derived CDR1 and CDR2 are SGHVS and FQNEAQ. The CDR3 spells CASTNPRGSPDTQYF. The CDR3 DNA follows: TGTGCCAGCACCAATCCTAGGGGGTCCCCAGATACGCAGTATTTT. Filled out from reference TRBV7-8 and TRBJ2-3, the complete variable domain reads GAGVSQSPRYKVAKRGQDVALRCDPISGHVSLFWYQQALGQGPEFLTYFQNEAQLDKSGLPSDRFFAERPEGSVSTLKIQRTQQEDSAVYLCASTNPRGSPDTQYFGPGTRLTVL.

The rearrangement uses TRBV27 and TRBJ2-7, with D perhaps matching TRBD1 (5 bases). Trimming took off 3 bases at V and 3 bases at J, with 12 bases between the two ends. Per germline, CDR1 MNHEY and CDR2 SMNVEV (reference sequence). The CDR3 has 14 amino acids. Written as DNA, the CDR3 is TGTGCCAGCAGTTTGGTGGGCAGGGACTACGAGCAGTACTTC. This codes for CASSLVGRDYEQYF.